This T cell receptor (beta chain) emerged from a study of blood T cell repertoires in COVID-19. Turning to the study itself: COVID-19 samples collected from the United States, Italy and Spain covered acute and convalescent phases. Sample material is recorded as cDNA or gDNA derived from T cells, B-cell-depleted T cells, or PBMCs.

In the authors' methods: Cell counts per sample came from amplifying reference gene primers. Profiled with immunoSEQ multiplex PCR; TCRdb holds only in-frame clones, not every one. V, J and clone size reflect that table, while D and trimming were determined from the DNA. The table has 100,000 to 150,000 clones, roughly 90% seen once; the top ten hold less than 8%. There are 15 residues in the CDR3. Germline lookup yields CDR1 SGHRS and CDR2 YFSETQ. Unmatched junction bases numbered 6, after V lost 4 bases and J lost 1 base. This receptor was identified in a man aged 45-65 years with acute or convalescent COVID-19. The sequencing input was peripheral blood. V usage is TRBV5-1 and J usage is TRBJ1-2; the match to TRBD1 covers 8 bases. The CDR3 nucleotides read TGCGCCAGCAGCCAAACAGGGGGATATAACTATGGCTACACCTTC. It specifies CASSQTGGYNYGYTF.